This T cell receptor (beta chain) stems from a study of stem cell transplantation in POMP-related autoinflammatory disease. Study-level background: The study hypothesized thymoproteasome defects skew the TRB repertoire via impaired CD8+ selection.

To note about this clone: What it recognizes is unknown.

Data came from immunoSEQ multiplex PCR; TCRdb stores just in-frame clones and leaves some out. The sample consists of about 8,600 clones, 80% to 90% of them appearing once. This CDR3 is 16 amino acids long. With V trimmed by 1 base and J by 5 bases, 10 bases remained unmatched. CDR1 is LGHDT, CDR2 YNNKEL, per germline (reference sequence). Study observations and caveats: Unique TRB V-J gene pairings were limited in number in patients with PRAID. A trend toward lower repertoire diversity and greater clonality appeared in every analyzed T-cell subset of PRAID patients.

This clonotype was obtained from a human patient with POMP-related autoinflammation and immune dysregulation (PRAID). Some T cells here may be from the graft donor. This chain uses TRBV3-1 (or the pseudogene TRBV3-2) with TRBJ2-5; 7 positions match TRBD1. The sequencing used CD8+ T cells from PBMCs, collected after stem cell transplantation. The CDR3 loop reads CASSQVTQGIGETQYF. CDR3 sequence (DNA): TGTGCCAGCAGCCAAGTCACACAGGGGATTGGGGAGACCCAGTACTTC.